The 20 T cell receptor beta chains given below trace back to one sample, sequenced in a study of blood T cells in healthy people across ages. Combining a sample-barcoded 5' primer with a J-beta primer mix, a second PCR ran for about 7 to 11 cycles. TCRdb recomputed calls from the 5' RACE reads with MiXCR, one row per CDR3 protein. Among under 2,000,000 distinct CDR3 sequences listed, approximately 50% were seen once. Sequencing was carried out using blood. These receptors were obtained from a woman between 35 and 50 years old in good health.

The chain links TRBV9 to TRBJ2-6, with 9 bases that match TRBD1. From germline, CDR1 is SGDLS and CDR2 YYNGEE. V lost 5 bases and J lost 0; bases outside the gene matches: 3. The CDR3 spans 16 residues. This CDR3 is CASRRDRDSGANVLTF. CDR3 DNA: TGTGCCAGCAGACGGGACAGGGACTCTGGGGCCAACGTCCTGACTTTC.

This clonotype was recorded a few times. V usage is TRBV20-1 and J usage is TRBJ2-7; weak D call: TRBD1 (5 bases). Per germline, CDR1 DFQATT and CDR2 SNEGSKA (reference sequence). Trimming took off 0 bases at V and 0 bases at J, with 15 bases between the two ends. The CDR3 length is 16 residues. CDR3 DNA sequence: TGCAGTGCTAGAGATAAGAACAGGCCGAGCTCCTACGAGCAGTACTTC. Residues: CSARDKNRPSSYEQYF.

This clonotype was observed a few times. V gene TRBV3-1 combines with J gene TRBJ1-1; D is undetermined. The CDR3 extends over 12 amino acids. Germline V lookup: CDR1 LGHDT, CDR2 YNNKEL (reference sequence). Trimming took off 3 bases at V and 5 bases at J, with 7 bases between the two ends. The CDR3 DNA follows: TGTGCCAGCAGCCACCCACAAACTGAAGCTTTCTTT. It yields the protein CASSHPQTEAFF.

As for this clonotype: One end of the junction is discordant with germline, which a read error may explain. V and J are TRBV11-2 and TRBJ2-7; 10 bases are shared with TRBD2. The germline CDR1 and CDR2 sequences are SGHAT and FQNNGV. This CDR3 has 15 residues. The CDR3 region is CANSLGSGGAHEQYF. Written as DNA, the CDR3 is TGTGCCAACAGCTTAGGGAGCGGGGGGGCCCATGAGCAGTACTTC. Looking up the rest from reference TRBV11-2 and TRBJ2-7 gives the full variable domain: EAGVAQSPRYKIIEKRQSVAFWCNPISGHATLYWYQQILGQGPKLLIQFQNNGVVDDSQLPKDRFSAERLKGVDSTLKIQPAKLEDSAVYLCANSLGSGGAHEQYFGPGTRLTVT.

The chain uses TRBV7-3 and TRBJ2-3; 8 positions match TRBD1. The trim removed 4 bases at V and 5 bases at J, leaving 8 bases unmatched. The CDR3 contains 15 residues. Germline V gives CDR1 SGHTA, CDR2 FQGTGA. The CDR3: CASSWSADRGDTQYF. The DNA of the CDR3 is TGTGCCAGCAGCTGGAGCGCAGACAGGGGAGATACGCAGTATTTT.

The chain links TRBV6-5 to TRBJ2-7; 10 bases are shared with TRBD1. Germline-derived CDR1 and CDR2 are MNHEY and SVGAGI. The CDR3 sequence is 14 residues long. The J segment lost 5 bases and the V segment lost 8 bases, leaving 9 bases of the junction unmatched. CDR3 in amino acids: CASGKGTGEHEQYF. For the CDR3, the DNA is TGTGCCAGCGGAAAGGGGACAGGGGAGCACGAGCAGTACTTC.

V usage is TRBV4-3 and J usage is TRBJ1-5; D is undetermined. The CDR3 runs to 15 residues. Trimming took off 2 bases at V and 0 bases at J, with 8 bases between the two ends. CDR1 and CDR2 from the germline V gene are LGHNA and YSLEER. The CDR3: CASSQRTDSNQPQHF. In DNA, the CDR3 is TGCGCCAGCAGCCAACGGACGGATAGCAATCAGCCCCAGCATTTT.

The V call is TRBV4-3, the J call TRBJ1-6; D uncertain. Germline CDR1 reads LGHNA; CDR2 reads YSLEER. The V gene lost 0 bases and the J gene lost 9 bases, with 9 bases spanning the gap. This CDR3 region has 14 residues. This CDR3 reads CASSQDESGSPLHF. CDR3 sequence (DNA): TGCGCCAGCAGCCAAGATGAGAGCGGTTCACCCCTCCACTTT.

The gene calls are TRBV6-1 and TRBJ2-1; possibly TRBD1 for D (5 bases). The CDR3 contains 12 residues. Germline loops: CDR1 MNHNS, CDR2 SASEGT. V lost 6 bases to trimming and J lost 7 bases, with 10 bases between them. CDR3 DNA sequence: TGTGCCAGCAGGTTCCCAGGGAATGAGCAGTTCTTC. Translating it yields CASRFPGNEQFF.

This clonotype came up a few times. The J gene is TRBJ1-5, the V gene TRBV20-1; maybe TRBD1 (6 bases). This CDR3 has 18 residues. Germline CDR1 and CDR2: DFQATT and SNEGSKA (reference sequence). The ends were cut back, 0 bases at V and 3 bases at J, with 21 bases in the middle. The CDR3 sequence is CSAREHRVDHPYNQPQHF. Written as DNA, the CDR3 is TGCAGTGCTAGAGAGCACAGGGTTGACCACCCCTACAATCAGCCCCAGCATTTT.

The chain combines TRBV6-2 or TRBV6-3 with TRBJ2-5, with D tentatively TRBD1 (6 bases). The germline gives CDR1 MNHEY, CDR2 SVGEGT. Trimming stripped 2 bases from V and 4 bases from J, with 14 bases between. The CDR3 loop spans 15 amino acids. The CDR3: CASSYTGPRGETQYF. Here the CDR3 DNA reads TGTGCCAGCAGTTACACAGGGCCCCGGGGAGAGACCCAGTACTTC.

This chain connects TRBV12-3 or TRBV12-4 to TRBJ2-7, with 11 bases lining up with TRBD2. The ends lost 5 bases at V and 0 bases at J; junction bases unmatched: 9. CDR3 length: 17 amino acids. CDR3 nucleotides: TGTGCCAGCAGTCTCTGGTTAGCGGGGGGGAGCTCCTACGAGCAGTACTTC. Its protein is CASSLWLAGGSSYEQYF.

J is TRBJ1-2 and V is TRBV11-2; TRBD1 might be the D (5 bases). V was shortened by 0 bases and J by 4 bases, with 15 bases between the two germline ends. This CDR3 spans 16 amino acids. The germline V gene encodes CDR1 SGHAT and CDR2 FQNNGV. CDR3 nucleotide sequence: TGTGCCAGCAGCTTAGATGGAGGGGCATTAGGCTATGGCTACACCTTC. Protein sequence: CASSLDGGALGYGYTF.

The sample holds a few counts of this clonotype. The genes are TRBV7-9 and TRBJ2-1, with TRBD1 matching over 8 bases. Germline lookup yields CDR1 SEHNR and CDR2 FQNEAQ (reference sequence). The CDR3 sequence is 15 residues long. Losses at the gene ends were 1 base for V and 9 bases for J; bases not matched to a gene: 8. CDR3 DNA: TGTGCCAGCAGCTTAGTCGGGCAGGGGGCCGGTGAGCAGTTCTTC. Translated, it gives CASSLVGQGAGEQFF. Full variable domain (missing parts from reference TRBV7-9 and TRBJ2-1): DTGVSQNPRHKITKRGQNVTFRCDPISEHNRLYWYRQTLGQGPEFLTYFQNEAQLEKSRLLSDRFSAERPKGSFSTLEIQRTEQGDSAMYLCASSLVGQGAGEQFFGPGTRLTVL.

This clonotype was picked up a small number of times. The V gene is TRBV27, the J gene TRBJ2-6, with D perhaps TRBD1 or TRBD2 (6 bases each). The CDR3 runs 18 residues. The V end was cut by 4 bases, the J end by 1 base, with 17 bases between. Germline assignment: CDR1 MNHEY and CDR2 SMNVEV (reference sequence). The CDR3 DNA follows: TGTGCCAGCAGTTACGAGAGGGGGGCGAGGTCTGGGGCCAACGTCCTGACTTTC. It specifies CASSYERGARSGANVLTF.

This chain joins TRBV6-5 and TRBJ2-5; 7 bases are a match to TRBD1. The J call may be faulty, since TRBJ2-7 better matches the DNA end. The CDR3 has 13 amino acids. Per the germline V gene, CDR1 is MNHEY and CDR2 is SVGAGI. This chain's CDR3 is CASLANRGNEQYF. CDR3 nucleotide sequence: TGTGCCAGCTTAGCAAACAGGGGTAACGAGCAGTACTTC.

The chain employs TRBV28 and TRBJ2-3; 7 bases fit TRBD2. The length of the CDR3 is 12 residues. The germline V gene has CDR1 MDHEN and CDR2 SYDVKM. V was pared by 9 bases and J by 7 bases, with 7 bases of the junction left unmatched. The CDR3 reads CASGTGGYTQYF. In DNA form, the CDR3 reads TGTGCCAGTGGGACGGGGGGTTATACGCAGTATTTT.

The chain is built from TRBV7-3 and TRBJ2-7; 8 positions agree with TRBD2. The trim removed 1 base at V and 0 bases at J, leaving 2 bases unmatched. The CDR3 has 15 amino acids. Germline values: CDR1 SGHTA, CDR2 FQGTGA. The CDR3 DNA follows: TGTGCCAGCAGCTTAAAGCGGGGGATCTCCTACGAGCAGTACTTC. Amino acid sequence: CASSLKRGISYEQYF. The full variable domain, rest sourced from reference TRBV7-3 and TRBJ2-7, is GAGVSQTPSNKVTEKGKYVELRCDPISGHTALYWYRQSLGQGPEFLIYFQGTGAADDSGLPNDRFFAVRPEGSVSTLKIQRTERGDSAVYLCASSLKRGISYEQYFGPGTRLTVT.

This clonotype turned up a few times. The chain is built from TRBV9 and TRBJ2-3, with D uncertain. Trimming removed 0 bases from V and 0 bases from J, with 11 bases in between. The CDR3 loop spans 16 amino acids. CDR1 is SGDLS, CDR2 YYNGEE, per germline. This chain's CDR3 is CASSVGSAISTDTQYF. Written as DNA, the CDR3 is TGTGCCAGCAGCGTAGGGTCAGCAATTAGCACAGATACGCAGTATTTT. The whole variable domain, filled in from reference TRBV9 and TRBJ2-3, reads DSGVTQTPKHLITATGQRVTLRCSPRSGDLSVYWYQQSLDQGLQFLIQYYNGEERAKGNILERFSAQQFPDLHSELNLSSLELGDSALYFCASSVGSAISTDTQYFGPGTRLTVL.

The rearrangement joins TRBV2 to TRBJ2-1; D might be TRBD2 (7 bases). The CDR3 is made up of 14 amino acids. The V gene's germline CDR1 is SNHLY and CDR2 FYNNEI. The CDR3 loop is CASGPGGLYYEQFF. The CDR3 bases are TGTGCTTCAGGCCCCGGGGGGCTTTACTATGAGCAGTTCTTC.